This TCR beta chain emerged from a study of breast tumors, draining lymph nodes, adjacent tissues. J was trimmed by 10 bases and V by 3 bases; bases with no gene match: 6. The CDR3 totals 13 residues. Looked up from germline, CDR1 is DFQATT and CDR2 is SNEGSKA (reference sequence). TCRdb reprocessed the multiplex PCR reads with MiXCR, giving one entry per CDR3 protein. The sample holds 20,000 to 25,000 distinct CDR3 sequences, roughly 45% seen once. V is TRBV20-1 and J is TRBJ1-6, with 7 bases identical to TRBD1. The sample was breast tumor tissue. The source is a female donor with breast cancer. Some clones in this sample may be carry-over from other donors' samples. This CDR3 reads CSASRQGGSPLHF. Written as DNA, the CDR3 is TGCAGTGCTAGTCGACAGGGAGGATCACCCCTCCACTTT.